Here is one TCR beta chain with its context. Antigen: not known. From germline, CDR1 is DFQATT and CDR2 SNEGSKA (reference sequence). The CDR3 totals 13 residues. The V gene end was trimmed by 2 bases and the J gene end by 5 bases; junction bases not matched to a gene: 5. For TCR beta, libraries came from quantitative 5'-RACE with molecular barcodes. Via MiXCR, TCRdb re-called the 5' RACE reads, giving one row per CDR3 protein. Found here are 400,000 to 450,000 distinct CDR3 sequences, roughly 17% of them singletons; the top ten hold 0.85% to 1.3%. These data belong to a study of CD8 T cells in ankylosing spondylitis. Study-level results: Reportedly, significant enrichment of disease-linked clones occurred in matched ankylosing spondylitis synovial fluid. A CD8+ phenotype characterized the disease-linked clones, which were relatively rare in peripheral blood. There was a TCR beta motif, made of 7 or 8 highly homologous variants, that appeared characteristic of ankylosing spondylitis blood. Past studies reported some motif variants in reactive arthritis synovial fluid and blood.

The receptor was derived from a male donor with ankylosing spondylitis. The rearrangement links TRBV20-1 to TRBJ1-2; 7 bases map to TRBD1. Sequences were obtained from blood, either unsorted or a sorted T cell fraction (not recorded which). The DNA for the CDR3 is TGCAGTGCTAGAACAGGGACAGAGTATGGCTACACCTTC. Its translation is CSARTGTEYGYTF.